These 32 T cell receptor beta chains came from one sample sequenced in a study of circulating and synovial CD4+ cells in juvenile arthritis. Some clones are missing from TCRdb's copy, which holds only in-frame ones; the method was immunoSEQ multiplex PCR. The sample has under 40,000 clones; 90% to 95% are singletons. The source material was CD4+ T cells from blood. The receptors shown here come from a human donor with juvenile idiopathic arthritis.

The chain has TRBV5-1 and TRBJ2-5, with TRBD1 identical over 11 bases. The CDR3 totals 17 residues. Germline trimming cut 0 bases from V and 1 base from J; bases unmatched to any gene: 5. From germline, CDR1 is SGHRS and CDR2 YFSETQ. The DNA of the CDR3 is TGCGCCAGCAGCTTGGTGGGAGGGACAGGGGGCCAAGAGACCCAGTACTTC. The encoded protein is CASSLVGGTGGQETQYF.

The chain is built from TRBV6-1 and TRBJ1-2; 9 nucleotides line up with TRBD1. The ends lost 11 bases at V and 8 bases at J; junction bases unmatched: 15. The CDR3 contains 14 residues. The germline V gene has CDR1 MNHNS and CDR2 SASEGT. The CDR3 nucleotides read TGTGCCTGCTCCCGGGACAGGGATACTGAGGGCTACACCTTC. This sequence encodes CACSRDRDTEGYTF.

This clone has only one observation. The J gene is TRBJ2-1, the V gene TRBV29-1; 7 bases fit TRBD2. This CDR3 has 11 amino acids. J was trimmed by 13 bases and V by 7 bases; bases with no gene match: 10. The V gene's germline CDR1 is SQVTM and CDR2 ANQGSEA. The CDR3 protein is CSGLPGGTQFF. The CDR3 region has the DNA TGCAGCGGACTCCCCGGGGGGACCCAGTTCTTC.

Remarks on this clone: Relative to the germline gene, one junction end is altered; a read error may explain this. The chain recombines TRBV9 with TRBJ2-1; 11 nucleotides match TRBD2. There are 18 residues in the CDR3. Germline CDR1 SGDLS, CDR2 YYNGEE. CDR3 in DNA: TGTGCCAGCACCGTAACTAGCGGGAGACCGAAGTCCTACAATGAGCAGTTCTTC. Translated: CASTVTSGRPKSYNEQFF.

The chain has TRBV7-3 and TRBJ2-1; 8 bases agree with TRBD2. This CDR3 comprises 14 residues. The trim removed 5 bases at V and 8 bases at J, leaving 8 bases unmatched. The germline V gene encodes CDR1 SGHTA and CDR2 FQGTGA. The CDR3 nucleotides are TGTGCCAGCAGCCCCCCAGAGCGGGAGTATGAGCAGTTCTTC. Protein product: CASSPPEREYEQFF. The variable domain in full, completed from reference TRBV7-3 and TRBJ2-1, reads GAGVSQTPSNKVTEKGKYVELRCDPISGHTALYWYRQSLGQGPEFLIYFQGTGAADDSGLPNDRFFAVRPEGSVSTLKIQRTERGDSAVYLCASSPPEREYEQFFGPGTRLTVL.

The chain employs TRBV4-1 and TRBJ2-6; D is uncertain. Germline loops: CDR1 MGHRA, CDR2 YSYEKL. This CDR3 region has 15 residues. Trimming shortened V by 0 bases and J by 0 bases, and 3 bases separated the two germline ends. Here the CDR3 DNA reads TGCGCCAGCAGCCAAGACAACTCTGGGGCCAACGTCCTGACTTTC. This gives the protein CASSQDNSGANVLTF.

The chain couples TRBV6-1 to TRBJ2-1; TRBD2 aligns across 9 bases. The germline CDR1 and CDR2 sequences are MNHNS and SASEGT. The V segment lost 1 base and the J segment 7 bases; nucleotides outside the gene matches: 5. This CDR3 is 15 amino acids long. CDR3 DNA: TGTGCCAGCAGTGAAGGCGGGAGGGCCCGTAATGAGCAGTTCTTC. It encodes CASSEGGRARNEQFF.

In its sample, this clone was seen a few times. The CDR3 here is CASSLQGIPFSGNTIYF. The CDR3 DNA sequence: TGTGCCAGCAGCCTACAGGGTATCCCCTTCTCTGGAAACACCATATATTTT. The V gene is TRBV5-4, the J gene TRBJ1-3, with D possibly TRBD1 on 6 matching bases. CDR1 is SGHNT and CDR2 is YYREEE in the germline V gene (reference sequence). The CDR3 spans 17 residues. V lost 4 bases to trimming and J lost 0 bases, with 17 bases between them.

This clone was seen only once. The chain uses TRBV21-1 and TRBJ2-7; the table assigns TRBD2, which was not confirmed against the DNA. TRBV21-1 is annotated as a pseudogene. CDR3 length: 10 amino acids. The CDR3 coding sequence is TGTGCCTTCTCTCGGGGGTGGCAGTACTTC. This sequence encodes CAFSRGWQYF.

V is TRBV19 and J is TRBJ2-7; possible D gene TRBD1, 6 bases. The CDR3 has 14 residues. V lost 6 bases, J lost 2 bases, and 14 bases lay in between. From germline, CDR1 is LNHDA and CDR2 SQIVND (reference sequence). CDR3 protein: CASRPQGNTYEQYF. The CDR3 DNA follows: TGTGCCAGTAGGCCACAGGGAAATACCTACGAGCAGTACTTC.

This clone was seen just once. The rearrangement uses TRBV5-1 and TRBJ2-1, with D tentatively TRBD1 (5 bases). V lost 2 bases and J 0 bases, leaving 15 bases between the germline ends. Germline CDR1 reads SGHRS; CDR2 reads YFSETQ. The length of the CDR3 is 17 residues. The CDR3 DNA is TGCGCCAGCAGCTTACAGGTTAGGTGGGACTCCTACAATGAGCAGTTCTTC. This translates into CASSLQVRWDSYNEQFF. Full variable domain (rest looked up from reference TRBV5-1 and TRBJ2-1): KAGVTQTPRYLIKTRGQQVTLSCSPISGHRSVSWYQQTPGQGLQFLFEYFSETQRNKGNFPGRFSGRQFSNSRSEMNVSTLELGDSALYLCASSLQVRWDSYNEQFFGPGTRLTVL.

The chain employs TRBV25-1 and TRBJ1-4; no reliable D call. The CDR3 has 15 amino acids. V lost 9 bases and J 0 bases, leaving 14 bases between the germline ends. The germline gives CDR1 MGHDK, CDR2 SYGVNS. Here the CDR3 DNA reads TGTGCCAGGGCGTGCCGAGGAGCAACTAATGAAAAACTGTTTTTT. Translated, it gives CARACRGATNEKLFF.

V is TRBV10-1 and J is TRBJ1-1, with 7 positions matching TRBD1. CDR3 length: 15 residues. In germline, CDR1 is WNHNN, CDR2 SYGVQD (reference sequence). The V gene end was trimmed by 5 bases and the J gene end by 0 bases; junction bases not matched to a gene: 6. CDR3: CASSSDRTLNTEAFF. DNA for the CDR3: TGCGCCAGCAGTTCGGACAGGACCTTGAACACTGAAGCTTTCTTT.

The rearrangement joins TRBV7-3 to TRBJ2-5, with D tentatively TRBD2 (5 bases). V dropped 7 bases and J dropped 4 bases, with 19 bases sitting between them. Germline loops: CDR1 SGHTA, CDR2 FQGTGA. The CDR3 contains 15 residues. CDR3 nucleotide sequence: TGTGCCAGCACCTTCCGGGGAGAGGTAGGAGAGACCCAGTACTTC. This gives the protein CASTFRGEVGETQYF.

This clone was picked up one time. This chain links TRBV7-9 with TRBJ1-2; TRBD1 matches at 7 bases. The length of the CDR3 is 13 residues. The germline CDR1 and CDR2 sequences are SEHNR and FQNEAQ (reference sequence). V lost 4 bases, J lost 4 bases, and 3 bases stayed unmatched. The CDR3 is CASSSAGGYGYTF. Here the CDR3 DNA reads TGTGCCAGCAGCTCTGCAGGGGGCTATGGCTACACCTTC.

The rearrangement joins TRBV19 to TRBJ2-5; 11 bases align to TRBD2. Unmatched junction bases numbered 9, after V lost 1 base and J lost 5 bases. Germline V gene data show CDR1 as LNHDA and CDR2 as SQIVND (reference sequence). The CDR3 extends over 17 amino acids. CDR3 in amino acids: CASSIVGLAGGGETQYF. DNA for the CDR3: TGTGCCAGTAGTATAGTAGGGCTAGCGGGAGGTGGGGAGACCCAGTACTTC.

This sequence joins TRBV6-1 and TRBJ1-5; 9 bases agree with TRBD1. V shed 6 bases and J 1 base; nucleotides not matched to a gene: 4. The V gene's germline CDR1 is MNHNS and CDR2 SASEGT. This CDR3 contains 15 residues. CDR3 sequence reads: CASRQGAASNQPQHF. In nucleotides, the CDR3 is TGTGCCAGCAGACAGGGGGCGGCAAGCAATCAGCCCCAGCATTTT.

The rearrangement links TRBV5-1 to TRBJ1-6, with 8 bases lining up with TRBD1. The CDR3 covers 14 residues. CDR1 and CDR2 from the germline V gene are SGHRS and YFSETQ. V was pared by 4 bases and J by 8 bases, with 5 bases of the junction left unmatched. The CDR3 bases are TGCGCCAGCAGCGAGAGGACAGGGTATTCACCCCTCCACTTT. It specifies CASSERTGYSPLHF.

The V and J genes are TRBV6-1 and TRBJ2-7; 10 nucleotides match TRBD1. Germline V CDR1 and CDR2: MNHNS, SASEGT. V lost 4 bases, J lost 2 bases, and 2 bases stayed unmatched. The CDR3 consists of 14 residues. For the CDR3, the DNA is TGTGCCAGCAGTGGGGACAGGGGCCCCTACGAGCAGTACTTC. Protein sequence: CASSGDRGPYEQYF.

V usage is TRBV14 and J usage is TRBJ1-2; D possibly corresponds to TRBD1 (5 bases). CDR1 and CDR2 from the germline V gene are SGHDN and FVKESK. Trimming removed 4 bases at V and 8 bases at J, with 17 bases between. The CDR3 contains 14 residues. This CDR3 reads CASSLLFGTMGYTF. DNA for the CDR3: TGTGCCAGCAGCCTTTTATTCGGGACTATGGGCTACACCTTC. Full variable domain (rest looked up from reference TRBV14 and TRBJ1-2): EAGVTQFPSHSVIEKGQTVTLRCDPISGHDNLYWYRRVMGKEIKFLLHFVKESKQDESGMPNNRFLAERTGGTYSTLKVQPAELEDSGVYFCASSLLFGTMGYTFGSGTRLTVV.

A single count supports this clone. The chain carries TRBV5-1 and TRBJ1-3; D not certain. From germline, CDR1 is SGHRS and CDR2 YFSETQ. The CDR3 length is 15 residues. Between the trimmed V and J ends, which lost 0 bases and 0 bases, there was a span of 7 bases. CDR3 DNA: TGCGCCAGCAGCTTGGGACTCCCCTCTGGAAACACCATATATTTT. Protein product: CASSLGLPSGNTIYF.

V usage is TRBV4-1 and J usage is TRBJ1-4; 8 bases align to TRBD1. The CDR3 consists of 18 residues. Germline V CDR1 and CDR2: MGHRA, YSYEKL. Trimming removed 3 bases from V and 4 bases from J; junction bases left unmatched: 13. The CDR3 nucleotides are TGCGCCAGCAGCCACGGCGGGACAGGCCTGAGATTTAATGAAAAACTGTTTTTT. It is translated as CASSHGGTGLRFNEKLFF.

The chain joins TRBV7-3 to TRBJ2-2, with 8 bases that match TRBD1. Germline CDR1 is SGHTA and CDR2 is FQGTGA. There are 15 residues in the CDR3. Losses at the gene ends were 2 bases for V and 1 base for J; bases not matched to a gene: 0. This CDR3 is CASSLGQGNTGELFF. The DNA for the CDR3 is TGTGCCAGCAGCTTAGGACAGGGGAACACCGGGGAGCTGTTTTTT.

This clone was found a few times. This chain joins TRBV11-2 and TRBJ2-7; TRBD2 matches at 9 bases. Per the germline V gene, CDR1 is SGHAT and CDR2 is FQNNGV. The CDR3 contains 15 residues. J lost 9 bases, V lost 2 bases, and 11 bases had no gene match. CDR3 sequence reads: CASSLQTSGPRGQYF. CDR3 nucleotide sequence: TGTGCCAGCAGCTTACAAACTAGCGGGCCAAGGGGGCAGTACTTC.

CDR3 region: CASSPLTGGTYRNTEAFF. CDR3 DNA: TGTGCCAGCTCACCCCTGACAGGGGGCACCTATAGGAACACTGAAGCTTTCTTT. The gene calls are TRBV18 and TRBJ1-1; 10 nucleotides match TRBD1. Germline CDR1 and CDR2: KGHSH and LQKENI. J gave up 1 base and V 3 bases, and 11 bases lay outside the gene matches. The CDR3 has 18 amino acids.

A single count supports this clone. The rearrangement uses TRBV30 and TRBJ2-1, with 9 bases fitting TRBD2. The CDR3 contains 14 residues. Trimming took 5 bases from V and 8 from J; bases not matched to a gene: 10. Germline loops: CDR1 GTSNPN, CDR2 SVGIG (reference sequence). CDR3 sequence: CAWRRGGFVDEQFF. The CDR3 DNA sequence: TGTGCCTGGCGGCGGGGGGGATTCGTAGATGAGCAGTTCTTC. Based on the CDR3 plus reference TRBV30 and TRBJ2-1, the full variable domain is SQTIHQWPATLVQPVGSPLSLECTVEGTSNPNLYWYRQAAGRGLQLLFYSVGIGQISSEVPQNLSASRPQDRQFILSSKKLLLSDSGFYLCAWRRGGFVDEQFFGPGTRLTVL.

V gene TRBV5-1 combines with J gene TRBJ2-3; 8 bases map to TRBD2. Germline V gene lookup returns CDR1 SGHRS and CDR2 YFSETQ. This CDR3 has 15 residues. V lost 0 bases, J lost 7 bases, and 7 bases stayed unmatched. This CDR3 reads CASSLAGLGLNTQYF. The CDR3 DNA reads as TGCGCCAGCAGCTTGGCGGGACTAGGGCTTAATACGCAGTATTTT.

CDR3 protein: CASSPPLGEGAQAFF. The CDR3 coding sequence is TGTGCCAGCAGTCCCCCATTAGGTGAGGGGGCACAAGCTTTCTTT. The chain couples TRBV28 to TRBJ1-1; 7 positions agree with TRBD1. The CDR3 loop spans 15 amino acids. Losses at the gene ends were 5 bases for V and 9 bases for J; bases not matched to a gene: 15. Germline V gene data show CDR1 as MDHEN and CDR2 as SYDVKM.

The V call is TRBV6-5, the J call TRBJ2-1; D possibly corresponds to TRBD2 (6 bases). The length of the CDR3 is 13 residues. Germline loops: CDR1 MNHEY, CDR2 SVGAGI. V lost 7 bases, J lost 2 bases, and 9 bases lay in between. The CDR3 DNA reads TGTGCCAGCACGGGAGCGGCCTACAATGAGCAGTTCTTC. Translation: CASTGAAYNEQFF.

The CDR3: CASSPTGTEAFF. The CDR3 DNA follows: TGTGCCAGCAGCCCGACAGGGACTGAAGCTTTCTTT. The chain combines TRBV6-5 with TRBJ1-1; 7 nucleotides align to TRBD1. The CDR3 totals 12 residues. CDR1 is MNHEY and CDR2 is SVGAGI in the germline V gene. V lost 6 bases and J lost 5; bases outside the gene matches: 3.

The chain has TRBV19 and TRBJ2-7, with D unclear. The CDR3 totals 15 residues. CDR1 is LNHDA and CDR2 is SQIVND in the germline V gene (reference sequence). V dropped 3 bases and J dropped 3 bases, with 15 bases sitting between them. In DNA form, the CDR3 reads TGTGCCAGTAGTATTGTGGCAGGTTCTTACTACGAGCAGTACTTC. This gives the protein CASSIVAGSYYEQYF. Looking up the rest from reference TRBV19 and TRBJ2-7 gives the full variable domain: DGGITQSPKYLFRKEGQNVTLSCEQNLNHDAMYWYRQDPGQGLRLIYYSQIVNDFQKGDIAEGYSVSREKKESFPLTVTSAQKNPTAFYLCASSIVAGSYYEQYFGPGTRLTVT.

V is TRBV2 and J is TRBJ2-7; D is perhaps TRBD2 (6 bases). The CDR3 runs 14 residues. V lost 7 bases and J 0 bases, leaving 13 bases between the germline ends. Germline V gene lookup returns CDR1 SNHLY and CDR2 FYNNEI. The CDR3 is CASTAGTHSYEQYF. The CDR3 bases are TGTGCCAGCACGGCCGGGACTCACTCCTACGAGCAGTACTTC.